The source of this TCR beta chain is a study of blood T cells in healthy people across ages. Study-wide findings and caveats: Reliance upon unsorted PBMCs precluded definitive naive versus antigen-experienced comparison.

V was clipped by 7 bases and J by 4 bases, with 14 bases between them. CDR1 SNHLY and CDR2 FYNNEI come from the germline V gene. The CDR3 runs to 14 residues. Next came a second PCR, run for roughly 6 to 11 cycles, which used a sample-barcoded 5' primer along with a J-beta primer mix. Each of the cDNA molecules was tagged by a template-switch adaptor with 12 random nucleotides. MiXCR, run by TCRdb on the 5' RACE reads, gives a single entry per CDR3 protein. The table includes about 1.1 million distinct CDR3 sequences, approximately 38% detected once. This clonotype was counted between two and nine times. No antigen is known for it.

The genes are TRBV2 and TRBJ1-5; D call uncertain. This TCR derives from a man between 18 and 35 years old in good health. Material: blood. CDR3 nucleotide sequence: TGTGCCAGCAATAGAGACGGGGAGAATCAGCCCCAGCATTTT. It translates to CASNRDGENQPQHF.